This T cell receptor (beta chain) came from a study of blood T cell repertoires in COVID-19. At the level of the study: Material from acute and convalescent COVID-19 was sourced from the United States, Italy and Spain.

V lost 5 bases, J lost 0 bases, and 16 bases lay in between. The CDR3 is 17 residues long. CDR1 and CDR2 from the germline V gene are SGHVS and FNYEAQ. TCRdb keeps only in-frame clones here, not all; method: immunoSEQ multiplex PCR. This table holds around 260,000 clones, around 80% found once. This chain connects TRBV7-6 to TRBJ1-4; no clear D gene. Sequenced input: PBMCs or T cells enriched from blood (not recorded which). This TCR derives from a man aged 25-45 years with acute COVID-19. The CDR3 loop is CASSLTIRQATNEKLFF. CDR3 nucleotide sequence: TGTGCCAGCAGCCTAACGATTCGACAAGCAACTAATGAAAAACTGTTTTTT.